The 21 T cell receptor beta chains in this list originate from one sample, sequenced in a study of OX40 agonist ivuxolimab in advanced cancers. Assay used: immunoSEQ multiplex PCR; TCRdb lists only in-frame clones, some missing. The sample lists approximately 70,000 clones, around nine tenths occurring once. The material was CD4+ or CD8+ T cells sorted from blood, obtained in a trial of the OX40 agonist ivuxolimab. Receptor source: an adult with an advanced solid tumor such as melanoma, head and neck, liver or kidney cancer.

This chain joins TRBV19 and TRBJ1-5; 7 nucleotides match TRBD1. Germline trimming cut 7 bases from V and 4 bases from J; bases unmatched to any gene: 7. Germline CDR1 is LNHDA and CDR2 is SQIVND (reference sequence). This CDR3 has 14 amino acids. CDR3 region: CASNTGTVNQPQHF. The CDR3 nucleotides read TGTGCCAGTAATACCGGGACAGTAAATCAGCCCCAGCATTTT.

This chain connects TRBV28 to TRBJ1-5, with no clear D. The CDR3 loop spans 12 amino acids. Germline V lookup: CDR1 MDHEN, CDR2 SYDVKM. V was clipped by 6 bases and J by 5 bases, with 8 bases between them. The CDR3 DNA follows: TGTGCCAGCAGGCCAGGTTATCAGCCCCAGCATTTT. It is translated as CASRPGYQPQHF.

CDR3 in amino acids: CSTFPDRGRGSDTQYF. CDR3 in DNA: TGCAGCACATTCCCGGACAGGGGGCGCGGGTCAGATACGCAGTATTTT. The chain links TRBV29-1 to TRBJ2-3; 11 nucleotides line up with TRBD1. V lost 8 bases to trimming and J lost 4 bases; unmatched junction nucleotides: 14. Per germline, CDR1 SQVTM and CDR2 ANQGSEA. The CDR3 runs to 16 residues.

The genes are TRBV5-8 and TRBJ2-2; no definite D call. V was clipped by 1 base and J by 1 base, with 5 bases between them. CDR3 length: 14 residues. In germline, CDR1 is SGHTS, CDR2 YDEGEE. The CDR3 region is CASSLSGNTGELFF. In nucleotides, the CDR3 is TGTGCCAGCAGCTTGTCCGGGAACACCGGGGAGCTGTTTTTT.

The V gene is TRBV5-6, the J gene TRBJ1-6, with D perhaps matching TRBD1 (5 bases). V shed 4 bases and J shed 9 bases, with 17 bases lying between them. The CDR3 covers 15 residues. Germline values: CDR1 SGHDT, CDR2 YYEEEE. This CDR3 reads CASSPGTALSSPLHF. The CDR3 DNA is TGTGCCAGCAGCCCCGGGACCGCTCTCAGTTCACCCCTCCACTTT. Using reference TRBV5-6 and TRBJ1-6 for the parts outside the CDR3, the full variable domain is DAGVTQSPTHLIKTRGQQVTLRCSPKSGHDTVSWYQQALGQGPQFIFQYYEEEERQRGNFPDRFSGHQFPNYSSELNVNALLLGDSALYLCASSPGTALSSPLHFGNGTRLTVT.

The chain couples TRBV10-3 to TRBJ1-2; D is possibly TRBD1 (6 bases). The CDR3 loop spans 14 amino acids. CDR1 and CDR2 (germline): ENHRY, SYGVKD. The germline V and J ends were trimmed by 10 bases and 7 bases, with 22 bases remaining between them. The CDR3 reads CATNQQGIVGGYTF. Written as DNA, the CDR3 is TGTGCCACAAACCAACAGGGAATCGTTGGTGGCTACACCTTC.

This chain links TRBV5-1 with TRBJ2-1, with D uncertain. The CDR3 is 15 residues long. V was pared by 0 bases and J by 0 bases, with 7 bases between. Germline-derived CDR1 and CDR2 are SGHRS and YFSETQ. CDR3 sequence: CASSLAASSYNEQFF. The CDR3 DNA follows: TGCGCCAGCAGCTTGGCGGCGAGCTCCTACAATGAGCAGTTCTTC.

J is TRBJ2-2 and V is TRBV18; D uncertain. CDR1 KGHSH and CDR2 LQKENI come from the germline V gene. This CDR3 is built from 15 residues. The V end lost 8 bases, the J end lost 2 bases, and 15 bases lay between the germline ends. The CDR3 loop is CASLYGQPNTGELFF. For the CDR3, the DNA is TGTGCCAGCCTATACGGGCAGCCTAACACCGGGGAGCTGTTTTTT.

The rearrangement joins TRBV5-1 to TRBJ2-1; D ambiguous. The ends were cut back, 3 bases at V and 6 bases at J, with 13 bases in the middle. The CDR3 runs to 14 residues. Germline V gives CDR1 SGHRS, CDR2 YFSETQ. The CDR3, as DNA: TGCGCCAGCAGCTCCCCCGGCACTACCAATGAGCAGTTCTTC. Encoded protein: CASSSPGTTNEQFF.

The CDR3 reads CASSLSLGPGQPQHF. For the CDR3, the DNA is TGTGCCAGCAGTTTAAGTCTGGGGCCGGGGCAGCCCCAGCATTTT. The chain has TRBV27 and TRBJ1-5; D may be TRBD1 (5 bases). The germline V and J ends were trimmed by 2 bases and 7 bases, with 15 bases remaining between them. The CDR3 consists of 15 residues. The germline CDR1 and CDR2 sequences are MNHEY and SMNVEV (reference sequence).

Comments on this clone: At one end, the junction sequence differs from germline, possibly due to a read error. The chain is built from TRBV7-7 and TRBJ2-5; weak D call: TRBD1 (6 bases). The CDR3 totals 15 residues. Germline V lookup: CDR1 SSHAT, CDR2 FNYEAQ (reference sequence). This CDR3 reads CASSLEPTGTETQYF. The DNA for the CDR3 is TGTGCTAGCAGCTTAGAGCCTACAGGGACAGAGACCCAGTACTTC. Using reference TRBV7-7 and TRBJ2-5 for the parts outside the CDR3, the full variable domain is GAGVSQSPRYKVTKRGQDVTLRCDPISSHATLYWYQQALGQGPEFLTYFNYEAQPDKSGLPSDRFSAERPEGSISTLTIQRTEQRDSAMYRCASSLEPTGTETQYFGPGTRLLVL.

The chain recombines TRBV19 with TRBJ2-5; D is perhaps TRBD2 (6 bases). CDR3 length equals 12 residues. CDR1 is LNHDA and CDR2 is SQIVND in the germline V gene (reference sequence). V lost 3 bases to trimming and J lost 5 bases, with 7 bases between them. CDR3 in DNA: TGTGCCAGTAGTATTGGAGGGGAGACCCAGTACTTC. Protein: CASSIGGETQYF.

The chain joins TRBV27 to TRBJ1-3, with 7 bases lining up with TRBD1. Germline V gene sequence: CDR1 MNHEY, CDR2 SMNVEV (reference sequence). CDR3 size: 15 residues. The V gene end was trimmed by 7 bases and the J gene end by 1 base; junction bases not matched to a gene: 7. In nucleotides, the CDR3 is TGTGCCAGCATCCTCAGGGGGGGTTCTGGAAACACCATATATTTT. As protein: CASILRGGSGNTIYF.

This chain links TRBV2 with TRBJ2-1; 7 bases are shared with TRBD1. Germline V CDR1 and CDR2: SNHLY, FYNNEI. This CDR3 comprises 13 residues. V shed 4 bases, J shed 15 bases, and the junction held 12 bases outside the gene matches. The CDR3 reads CASSGTKTGIGFF. The CDR3 DNA sequence: TGTGCCAGCAGTGGAACCAAGACAGGGATTGGGTTCTTC.

A note on this clone: Additional DNA sequences in this sample encode the identical CDR3. The chain recombines TRBV5-1 with TRBJ2-3; the match to TRBD2 covers 7 bases. The length of the CDR3 is 14 residues. Germline trimming cut 0 bases from V and 3 bases from J; bases unmatched to any gene: 1. Germline V gene lookup returns CDR1 SGHRS and CDR2 YFSETQ. The CDR3 nucleotides are TGCGCCAGCAGCTTGGGACTAGCAACAGATACGCAGTATTTT. Translating gives CASSLGLATDTQYF.

The chain joins TRBV23-1 to TRBJ2-1; 13 bases are shared with TRBD2. TRBV23-1 is designated an ORF whose function remains uncertain. CDR3 length: 15 residues. With V trimmed by 4 bases and J by 9 bases, 6 bases remained unmatched. CDR3 in DNA: TGCGCCAGCAGTCGTCGGACTAGCGGGAGCTCTGAGCAGTTCTTC. Amino acid sequence: CASSRRTSGSSEQFF.

The rearrangement joins TRBV18 to TRBJ1-5; D gene ambiguous. CDR1 KGHSH and CDR2 LQKENI come from the germline V gene. The germline V and J ends were trimmed by 2 bases and 0 bases, with 5 bases remaining between them. The CDR3 is 14 residues long. Here the CDR3 DNA reads TGTGCCAGCTCACCAACAAATAGCAATCAGCCCCAGCATTTT. It encodes CASSPTNSNQPQHF.

The chain employs TRBV29-1 and TRBJ2-1, with unresolved D. Germline loops: CDR1 SQVTM, CDR2 ANQGSEA. The CDR3 runs 13 residues. V was cut by 5 bases and J by 8 bases, with 16 bases left in between. The chain's CDR3 is CSVNLRRPDEQFF. CDR3 nucleotides: TGCAGCGTTAATTTAAGGAGACCCGATGAGCAGTTCTTC.

The chain links TRBV29-1 to TRBJ1-4; no clear D gene. V lost 4 bases, J lost 3 bases, and 9 bases lay in between. This CDR3 is built from 13 residues. Germline V gene sequence: CDR1 SQVTM, CDR2 ANQGSEA. This chain's CDR3 is CSVAESANEKLFF. The CDR3, as DNA: TGCAGCGTTGCTGAGAGCGCTAATGAAAAACTGTTTTTT.

The rearrangement uses TRBV28 and TRBJ2-7; 7 bases are a match to TRBD2. The CDR3 is 16 residues long. The V gene end was trimmed by 3 bases and the J gene end by 1 base; junction bases not matched to a gene: 9. CDR1 and CDR2 (germline): MDHEN, SYDVKM. CDR3 sequence: CASSFLRETHSYEQYF. The CDR3 nucleotides are TGTGCCAGCAGTTTTCTGCGGGAGACCCATTCCTACGAGCAGTACTTC. The whole variable domain, remainder taken from reference TRBV28 and TRBJ2-7, is DVKVTQSSRYLVKRTGEKVFLECVQDMDHENMFWYRQDPGLGLRLIYFSYDVKMKEKGDIPEGYSVSREKKERFSLILESASTNQTSMYLCASSFLRETHSYEQYFGPGTRLTVT.

The chain couples TRBV6-6 to TRBJ1-1, with unresolved D. CDR3 length equals 12 residues. Trimming took 8 bases from V and 8 from J, leaving 15 bases between them. Germline CDR1 reads MNHNY; CDR2 reads SVGAGI (reference sequence). For the CDR3, the DNA is TGTGCCAGCGGATTCTCTGAAACGGAAGCTTTCTTT. This sequence encodes CASGFSETEAFF.